This T cell receptor (beta chain) was captured by sequencing in a study of cytomegalovirus exposure and HLA in healthy donors (dated by TCRdb to between 2016 and 2019). In the study overall: According to an earlier analysis of a few hundred of the donors, about 179 million T cells yielded 90 million to 130 million unique TCR beta sequences and about 280 Gb of sequence data. Roughly 320 gigabases of sequencing data and around 90 million unique TCR sequences made up an early release that covered approximately 620 HLA-typed donors. Of the approximately 400 genotyped donors, 81% were placed in the genetic ancestry cluster associated with self-reported Caucasian donors. The aim of the study was to test whether cataloging public T cell receptors could identify signatures of past pathogen exposure. The T cell repertoires of roughly 660 subjects were profiled by immunosequencing and related to cytomegalovirus serostatus. Besides the first cohort of some 670 subjects, a separate validation cohort made up of 120 different subjects was used. To predict cytomegalovirus infection status, the study combined high-throughput TCR immunosequencing, statistical association of individual TCRs with disease status, and machine learning. In a later analysis, previously published TCR beta repertoires from 666 donors were re-analyzed and high-resolution HLA genotyping was added so that TCR occurrence patterns could be studied. Rather than using new phenotypic data, the later analysis identified candidate immune exposures from TCR beta sequences and from how often those sequences occurred across donors. An earlier analysis of approximately 500 of the donors applied high-throughput TCR beta sequencing to assess whether each TCR beta V gene segment acted as functional or pseudogenic. Donor age, sex, ethnicity and CMV serostatus were compiled alongside the repertoire data. A later genetic analysis used genome-wide SNP genotypes for 398 of the 666 donors, treating that subset as a discovery cohort. Every repertoire in the discovery cohort had been generated on one and the same sequencing platform. Both class I and class II loci were covered by HLA typing, at four-digit resolution. Typing coverage differed by locus: A, B, C, DRB1 and DQB1 were typed in roughly 629-640 donors, DQA1 in 522, DPA1 in around 610, and DPB1 in 472. A handful of DR-DQ haplotypes were treated as single units for association and clustering because of strong linkage in the cohort. Across 300 to 400 genotyped donors of the cohort, an average of about 240,000 unique TCR beta nucleotide sequences per donor were sequenced, and 15% to 20% of those sequences were non-productive. Results the study describes overall, beyond this receptor: In an earlier analysis of several hundred of the donors, most TCR beta V segments were observed in productive rearrangements about 90% or about 30% of the time, broadly matching IMGT annotations. In a later genetic analysis, a missense DCLRE1C variant was associated with V-gene and J-gene trimming of TCR beta chains, and the association was replicated in an independent cohort. A cluster of highly shared sequence variants was judged likely to represent a technical artifact of the sequencing pipeline. In vitro tests confirmed that three of the cytomegalovirus-associated TCR beta chains recognize cytomegalovirus antigens. For the cohort, immune exposure information was limited to CMV serostatus. Roughly uniform sequencing depth across donors was assumed in presence/absence analyses, although this assumption may not hold. Cytomegalovirus status was reported to be diagnosed by the classifier with high specificity and sensitivity in both the original and validation cohorts. A later analysis reported that several top co-occurrence clusters appeared linked to parvovirus B19, influenza, CMV and Epstein-Barr virus. Only TCR beta chains were sequenced in this cohort, and the absence of alpha or paired-chain data limited detectable features. In a later genetic analysis, fewer N-insertions in productive TCRs were reported among donors in an Asian-associated ancestry cluster than the roughly 700-donor mean. When HLA alleles, especially DR and DQ, strongly co-occurred, attributing TCR associations to individual alleles was difficult. Linkage disequilibrium might explain the correlated functional status among segregating V segments, but an unknown experimental factor could not be ruled out. The study gave a list of about 150 TCR beta chains associated with cytomegalovirus. Because the 87-base-pair reads could not distinguish some IMGT-functional V segments, including TRBV6-2 and TRBV6-3, those segments were excluded. Because HLA typing was missing for some donors at each locus, association tests included only the typed subset. A later analysis found that HLA-associated TCR beta chains were more clonally expanded and had lower generation probabilities than equally common non-associated chains. A further reported finding was that TCR beta sequences accurately predicted the HLA-A and HLA-B alleles for most subjects in the first cohort. Across donors, most TCR sequences were observed very rarely, whereas some public TCRs were present in many individuals. In a later analysis, most CMV-associated TCR beta chains were found to appear HLA-restricted, with HLA associations seemingly driven largely by CMV exposure. A later analysis associated 16,951 TCR beta sequences with specific HLA alleles at a false discovery rate of 0.05. Seventeen rarely observed V segments, including chromosome 9 orphons, were excluded from the earlier analysis of just under 600 of the donors because counts were too low. According to a later analysis, TCR association rates differed among HLA loci, with DRB1 alleles showing the most associated TCRs and HLA-C alleles showing the fewest. It was suggested by the authors that the approach could potentially be generalized to other disease states and immunological phenotypes.

Regarding this clone: Its binding antigen is unknown. Per-base qualities were not stored, and no clone one base away is much larger.

Taken from cysteine to phenylalanine, the CDR3 has 15 residues. CDR3 DNA is the only sequence kept; it has 45 bases, read in frame from the first base. In the germline V gene, CDR1 corresponds to SGHRS and CDR2 to YFSETQ. Between the V and J ends, shortened by 1 base and 4 bases respectively, the junction contains 14 bases. In total, around 600 healthy bone marrow donors made up the cohort. At the time of sampling, all cohort members were nominally healthy, though unrecorded immune exposures were likely present. The donor tested CMV seronegative and was one of the 352 seronegative cohort members. A peripheral blood sample was provided by each donor, and peripheral blood mononuclear cells were used for TCR beta sequencing. The Qiagen DNeasy Blood Extraction Kit was used to extract genomic DNA from the blood cell samples. The protocol used for the library was the immunoSEQ multiplex PCR assay. For the multiplex PCR, a mixture combining 60 forward primers for TCR Vbeta segments and 13 reverse primers for TCR Jbeta segments was used. A multiplex PCR assay on genomic DNA amplified the CDR3 region of rearranged TCR beta genes. Amplified TCR beta libraries were sequenced as 87-base-pair reads on the Illumina HiSeq System. Concerning the study's data processing: Across the 670 or so repertoires, a later analysis counted roughly 84 million unique TCR beta chains, 9.5 million to 13 million of which were shared by at least two donors. A nearest-neighbor algorithm error-corrected the raw reads and collapsed the reads into unique sequences, merging closely related sequences to remove PCR and sequencing errors. CDR3 sequences were aligned to IMGT reference sequences to assign V, D and J gene segments. For a sequence to be retained, a match of at least six nucleotides to both a V gene segment and a J gene segment was required. Rearrangements were called productive when the CDR3 lacked stop codons and stayed in frame with V and J; all others were non-productive. Following IMGT convention, CDR3 was defined as the stretch from the second conserved V-encoded cysteine to the conserved J-encoded phenylalanine. The earlier analysis of about 500 of the donors excluded sequences that lacked an unambiguous match to a single V gene segment. In an earlier analysis of a few hundred of the donors, V segments were called functional above 56.7% productive rearrangements and were called segregating when the between-donor standard deviation exceeded 5%. A statistical classification framework was built to diagnose cytomegalovirus status from the catalog of TCR beta chain sequences. V and J gene assignment, in a later analysis, came from comparing TCR nucleotide sequences with IMGT/GENE-DB human TR gene sequences. In a later analysis, CDR3 sequences and most-parsimonious VDJ recombination scenarios were assigned using the TCRdist pipeline. A later analysis defined each TCR beta chain by its CDR3 amino acid sequence plus V-gene family, and excluded reads lacking a unique V-gene family. In a later analysis, 500 to 650 highly shared, low-generation-probability nucleotide sequences were removed to address suspected cross-contamination and a sequencing artifact. A later analysis calculated a clonal expansion index for each public chain from normalized within-repertoire ranks of inferred template counts. Generation probabilities in a later analysis came from a VDJ recombination model fitted to out-of-frame rearrangements, and those results were checked against IGoR. Hypergeometric tests were used in a later analysis to score TCR-TCR, TCR-HLA and TCR-CMV co-occurrence, with a repertoire-size bias correction applied to the TCR pairs. False discovery rates were estimated in a later analysis by permuting HLA or CMV assignments 20 times. A later analysis grouped co-occurring TCRs with DBSCAN, adding TCRdist sequence similarity when clustering within HLA-allele-positive subsets. Repertoires with fewer than 30,000 or more than 120,000 public chains were left out of co-occurrence clustering, as were five repertoires with anomalous nucleotide sharing. In TCRdb, the immuneACCESS table is reduced to in-frame sequences with V and J assigned. These tables do not hold every clone; where another copy was compared, an unresolved V gene accounts for under half, and the others remain unexplained. For V, J and clone size, that table is used; D and trimming come from the DNA. This sample comprises under 250,000 clones, roughly 80% of them detected only once. 1.5% to 2% of the sample rests with the top ten.

This chain is built from TRBV5-1 and TRBJ2-5; TRBD1 is perhaps the D gene, given 5 matching bases. This receptor was obtained from a man in his forties or fifties in good health and CMV-seronegative. The sequenced material came from PBMCs. The CDR3 reads as follows: CASSLTPGPVETQYF. The DNA sequence is as follows: TGCGCCAGCAGCTTGACTCCAGGGCCGGTAGAGACCCAGTACTTC.